This record covers a single TCR beta chain. Data came from immunoSEQ multiplex PCR; TCRdb stores just in-frame clones and leaves some out. The data show under 850,000 clones, around 93% seen once. This sample is drawn from a study of shared clonotypes between healthy human individuals. The wider study: Each donor's CD4 naive and CD4 memory cells filled three plates apiece, CD8 naive two, and CD8 memory one.

Germline lookup yields CDR1 LNHDA and CDR2 SQIVND (reference sequence). The CDR3 covers 17 residues. Germline trimming cut 1 base from V and 5 bases from J; bases unmatched to any gene: 10. Naive CD8 populations comprised CD45RO-negative cells positively selected for CCR7, excluding terminally differentiated effector memory CD45RA+ cells. Every donor, a Caucasian adult, lived in Nashville, Tennessee. The chain joins TRBV19 to TRBJ1-1; 10 bases agree with TRBD1. Material for sequencing was naive CD8+ T cells sorted from blood. The source of this sequence is a man under 40 in good health. The chain's CDR3 is CASSIAGWTGGRTEAFF. Written as DNA, the CDR3 is TGTGCCAGTAGTATAGCCGGCTGGACAGGGGGACGGACTGAAGCTTTCTTT.